The next 13 T cell receptor beta chains were all read from a single sample in a study of blood T cell repertoires in COVID-19. Clones were sequenced by immunoSEQ multiplex PCR, and TCRdb holds only the in-frame ones, with some missing. Of roughly 73,000 clones listed, around 74% are singletons. Sequencing was carried out using peripheral blood. These receptors were obtained from a man aged 70 or older with acute or convalescent COVID-19.

This chain links TRBV5-6 with TRBJ1-4; a weak D match, TRBD1 (6 bases). The CDR3 sequence is 14 residues long. Trimming left V 7 bases short and J 4 bases short, with 14 bases between. CDR1 is SGHDT and CDR2 is YYEEEE in the germline V gene. The CDR3, as DNA: TGTGCCAGCGGGTTAGGACAGTTTAATGAAAAACTGTTTTTT. Protein product: CASGLGQFNEKLFF.

The rearrangement uses TRBV28 and TRBJ2-1; 10 nucleotides align to TRBD1. The CDR3 is 16 amino acids. Germline values: CDR1 MDHEN, CDR2 SYDVKM. V was clipped by 5 bases and J by 4 bases; unmatched bases: 8. CDR3 sequence (DNA): TGTGCCAGCAGTCCCCTCGGACAGGGGGTATACAATGAGCAGTTCTTC. This sequence encodes CASSPLGQGVYNEQFF.

This clone has a handful of counts. V gene TRBV9 combines with J gene TRBJ1-6, with 8 bases aligning to TRBD1. This CDR3 is 16 amino acids long. In germline, CDR1 is SGDLS, CDR2 YYNGEE. Trimming cost V 0 bases and J 8 bases; bases outside gene matches: 7. The DNA of the CDR3 is TGTGCCAGCAGCGTAGTACCAGGGGGCATGGATTCACCCCTCCACTTT. Amino acids: CASSVVPGGMDSPLHF.

This clone was seen only once. This chain joins TRBV6-1 and TRBJ1-2; the D is unclear. V lost 2 bases to trimming and J lost 5 bases, with 18 bases between them. The CDR3 has 16 residues. The germline CDR1 and CDR2 sequences are MNHNS and SASEGT. The CDR3 DNA sequence: TGTGCCAGCAGTGAATACGCCGGGGTGAGATTTTATGGCTACACCTTC. It specifies CASSEYAGVRFYGYTF.

The chain couples TRBV29-1 to TRBJ1-2; TRBD1 aligns across 7 bases. Germline assignment: CDR1 SQVTM and CDR2 ANQGSEA. This CDR3 has 13 amino acids. The J segment lost 4 bases and the V segment lost 2 bases, leaving 4 bases of the junction unmatched. DNA for the CDR3: TGCAGCGTTGAAACAGGGGTAGGCTATGGCTACACCTTC. Amino acids: CSVETGVGYGYTF.

This chain joins TRBV5-4 and TRBJ1-1; 12 nucleotides agree with TRBD1. J gave up 4 bases and V 10 bases, and 8 bases lay outside the gene matches. The CDR3 runs to 14 residues. Germline CDR1 and CDR2: SGHNT and YYREEE (reference sequence). The CDR3 sequence: CAASGTGGLTEAFF. Written as DNA, the CDR3 is TGTGCCGCCTCCGGGACAGGGGGCCTCACTGAAGCTTTCTTT.

This rearrangement joins TRBV9 to TRBJ1-4; D gene uncertain. The CDR3 is 14 residues long. The germline CDR1 and CDR2 sequences are SGDLS and YYNGEE. V was pared by 2 bases and J by 5 bases, with 10 bases between. In DNA form, the CDR3 reads TGTGCCAGCAGCGTTGGAGGTGCCAATGAAAAACTGTTTTTT. Amino acid sequence: CASSVGGANEKLFF.

The chain has TRBV7-3 and TRBJ1-1; 8 nucleotides align to TRBD1. Looked up from germline, CDR1 is SGHTA and CDR2 is FQGTGA. Germline trimming cut 6 bases from V and 2 bases from J; bases unmatched to any gene: 8. The CDR3 length is 15 residues. CDR3 in DNA: TGTGCCAGCAGTTTGACAGGGGACTTAAACACTGAAGCTTTCTTT. It translates to CASSLTGDLNTEAFF.

The chain combines TRBV28 with TRBJ2-1; 8 nucleotides agree with TRBD1. Per germline, CDR1 MDHEN and CDR2 SYDVKM. With 4 bases clipped from V and 8 bases from J, the junction kept 10 bases outside the gene matches. The CDR3 has 15 amino acids. This CDR3 is CASSSPGGPADEQFF. The CDR3 region has the DNA TGTGCCAGCAGTTCTCCAGGGGGCCCCGCGGATGAGCAGTTCTTC.

This clone has just a few counts. The chain has TRBV27 and TRBJ2-7, with D tentatively TRBD1 (6 bases). Germline lookup yields CDR1 MNHEY and CDR2 SMNVEV (reference sequence). CDR3 length: 15 residues. Trimming pared 5 bases from V and 1 base from J, leaving 15 bases between. CDR3 nucleotide sequence: TGTGCCAGCAGTGTAAAGTTGGACAGATCCTACGAGCAGTACTTC. Translated: CASSVKLDRSYEQYF.

This clone was seen only a few times. Other nucleotide sequences in the sample specify the same CDR3. The rearrangement uses TRBV7-3 and TRBJ1-2; 8 positions agree with TRBD1. V shed 4 bases, J shed 7 bases, and the junction held 2 bases outside the gene matches. CDR3 length equals 12 residues. Germline values: CDR1 SGHTA, CDR2 FQGTGA. CDR3 amino acids: CASSSDRAGYTF. The DNA for the CDR3 is TGTGCCAGCAGCTCGGACAGGGCTGGCTACACCTTC.

The V gene is TRBV9, the J gene TRBJ2-1; possible D gene TRBD1, 5 bases. Between the trimmed V and J ends, which lost 4 bases and 6 bases, there was a span of 20 bases. Germline values: CDR1 SGDLS, CDR2 YYNGEE. The CDR3 spans 16 residues. The CDR3 sequence: CASSHQDTLIRNEQFF. The CDR3 DNA is TGTGCCAGCAGCCACCAGGACACTTTGATTCGCAATGAGCAGTTCTTC.

This rearrangement joins TRBV19 to TRBJ1-1; D remains ambiguous. The CDR3 totals 14 residues. The germline V gene encodes CDR1 LNHDA and CDR2 SQIVND (reference sequence). V dropped 3 bases and J dropped 0 bases, with 8 bases sitting between them. CDR3 in amino acids: CASSIPGMNTEAFF. CDR3 nucleotides: TGTGCCAGTAGTATCCCGGGAATGAACACTGAAGCTTTCTTT.